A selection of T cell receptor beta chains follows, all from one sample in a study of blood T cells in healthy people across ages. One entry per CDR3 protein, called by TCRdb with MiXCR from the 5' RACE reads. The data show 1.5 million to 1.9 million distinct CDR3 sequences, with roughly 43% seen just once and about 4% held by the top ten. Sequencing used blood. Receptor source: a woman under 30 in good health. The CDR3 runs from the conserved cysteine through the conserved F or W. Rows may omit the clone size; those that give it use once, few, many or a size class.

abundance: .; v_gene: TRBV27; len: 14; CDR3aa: CASSSPLTGRGYTF
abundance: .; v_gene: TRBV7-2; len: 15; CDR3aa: CASSRTARLNTEAFF
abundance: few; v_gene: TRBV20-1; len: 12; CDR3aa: CSARARGLEQFF
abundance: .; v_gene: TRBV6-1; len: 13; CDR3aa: CASRRQGDETQYF
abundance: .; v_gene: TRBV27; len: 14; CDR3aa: CASSPRTRYNIQYF
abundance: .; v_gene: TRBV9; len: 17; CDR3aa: CASSPRIGRDLAHEQYF
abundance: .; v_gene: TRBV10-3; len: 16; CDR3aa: CAISDGTGGAQTEAFF
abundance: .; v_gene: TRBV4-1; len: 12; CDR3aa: CASSQDFAEQYF
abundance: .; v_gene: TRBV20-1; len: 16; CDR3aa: CSARNSSGTGSYEQYF
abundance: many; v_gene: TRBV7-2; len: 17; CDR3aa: CASSLGIDSYLNTEAFF
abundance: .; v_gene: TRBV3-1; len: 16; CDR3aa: CASSPLRSASNQPQHF
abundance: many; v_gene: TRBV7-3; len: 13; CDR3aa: CASSPLGYNEQFF
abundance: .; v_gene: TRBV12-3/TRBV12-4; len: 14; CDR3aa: CASSFSSGSGTQYF
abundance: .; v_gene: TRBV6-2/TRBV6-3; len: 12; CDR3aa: CASSYQANEQFF
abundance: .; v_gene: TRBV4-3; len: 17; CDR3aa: CASSQDIVAGVVFEQFF
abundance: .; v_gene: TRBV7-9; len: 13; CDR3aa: CASNLVGESEQYF